What follows are 5 T cell receptor beta chains derived from one specimen sequenced in a study of T cells in women clearing cervical HPV infection. Assay: immunoSEQ multiplex PCR; the TCRdb copy retains only in-frame clones and omits some. The sample table sets out tens of thousands of clones. The sample was blood buffy coat. These receptors were collected from a woman between 18 and 70 years old with a cervical HPV16 infection that either progressed to CIN3+ or cleared (not recorded which).

On this clone itself: The read halts 3 residues ahead of the CDR3 end, with the missing end drawn from the germline J gene. This chain joins TRBV12-3 or TRBV12-4 and TRBJ2-1, with a possible D match to TRBD2 (5 bases). This CDR3 comprises 17 residues. V was trimmed by 6 bases and J by 5 bases, leaving 23 bases between them. CDR3 amino acids: CASSPEGASLLNNEQFF. The covered CDR3 bases are TGTGCCAGCAGCCCAGAGGGCGCGTCCTTATTAAACAATGAG.

A remark on this clone: The read falls 3 residues short of the CDR3 end, and the missing part is taken from the germline J gene. The chain is built from TRBV4-1 and TRBJ1-3; 10 bases agree with TRBD1. This CDR3 is 15 amino acids long. Germline V gene data show CDR1 as MGHRA and CDR2 as YSYEKL. The V gene end was trimmed by 6 bases and the J gene end by 3 bases; junction bases not matched to a gene: 5. The CDR3 here is CASSRQGASGNTIYF. The part of the CDR3 DNA that was read is TGCGCCAGCAGTCGACAGGGGGCTAGTGGAAACACC.

Notes on this clone: The read ends 3 residues early relative to the CDR3; the germline J gene fills the gap. The V and J genes are TRBV20-1 and TRBJ1-2, with D perhaps matching TRBD1 (6 bases). The CDR3 is 12 residues long. Germline values: CDR1 DFQATT, CDR2 SNEGSKA (reference sequence). Trimming left V 1 base short and J 4 bases short, with 7 bases between. The CDR3 DNA, read in part, is TGCAGTGCTAGAGTCAGGGGCTATGGC. The encoded protein is CSARVRGYG. The entire CDR3 is CSARVRGYGYTF.

In regard to this clone: The CDR3 is cut off 3 residues early in the read; its end comes from the germline J gene. The genes are TRBV12-5 and TRBJ2-1, with 9 bases that match TRBD2. The CDR3 loop spans 19 amino acids. Unmatched junction bases numbered 20, after V lost 4 bases and J lost 7 bases. Looked up from germline, CDR1 is LGHNT and CDR2 is FRNRAP. Incomplete CDR3 DNA: TGTGCTAGTGGTTCTACAGGGAAGCGGCGGGGGGGCTTGGCGAATGAG. Translated: CASGSTGKRRGGLANE. The complete CDR3 protein is CASGSTGKRRGGLANEQFF.

Worth noting for this clone: The CDR3 end falls 3 residues outside the read, so it is completed with the germline J gene. The chain couples TRBV20-1 to TRBJ2-7; D possibly corresponds to TRBD1 (5 bases). Trimming stripped 6 bases from V and 2 bases from J, with 11 bases between. Germline CDR1 is DFQATT and CDR2 is SNEGSKA (reference sequence). The CDR3 is made up of 12 amino acids. Partial CDR3 DNA: TGCAGTGCCAGGGCAGGGACCTACGAG. This sequence encodes CSARAGTYE. The CDR3 reads in full as CSARAGTYEQYF.